These 26 T cell receptor beta chains came from one sample sequenced in a study of CD8 T cells in Susac syndrome. Random hexamers were used to reverse transcribe an amount of roughly 0.5 to 1 ug RNA. TCRdb reanalysed the immunoSEQ multiplex PCR reads using MiXCR and keeps one entry per CDR3 protein. This sample has about 22,000 distinct CDR3 sequences, with 93% found just once. The sequenced material came from CD8+ T cells from PBMCs. The receptors stem from a human donor in good health.

Of note for this clonotype: One end of the junction fails to match germline, which may point to a read error. V gene TRBV10-1 combines with J gene TRBJ2-1, with 8 bases identical to TRBD1. This CDR3 has 14 residues. In germline, CDR1 is WNHNN, CDR2 SYGVQD (reference sequence). In DNA form, the CDR3 reads TGCGCCAGCAGTGCGGGACAGGAGTACAATGAGCGGCTCTTC. The encoded protein is CASSAGQEYNERLF.

This chain uses TRBV20-1 with TRBJ2-7; 7 nucleotides agree with TRBD1. The CDR3 runs to 14 residues. CDR1 DFQATT and CDR2 SNEGSKA come from the germline V gene (reference sequence). After removal of 6 bases from V and 1 base from J, the junction contained 9 bases not matched to a gene. DNA for the CDR3: TGCAGTGCCCTAGGACAGGAAGCTTCCTACGAGCAGTACTTC. It translates to CSALGQEASYEQYF.

As DNA, the CDR3 is TGTGCCAGCACTCGAGGGGTAGGCAATCAGCCCCAGCATTTT. It specifies CASTRGVGNQPQHF. The chain is built from TRBV6-2 or TRBV6-3 and TRBJ1-5; tentative D call: TRBD1 (5 bases). The CDR3 covers 14 residues. Trimming shortened V by 7 bases and J by 2 bases, and 12 bases separated the two germline ends. The germline gives CDR1 MNHEY, CDR2 SVGEGT.

This clonotype was recorded once. This chain joins TRBV12-3 or TRBV12-4 and TRBJ2-2; the match to TRBD1 covers 12 bases. Losses at the gene ends were 5 bases for V and 7 bases for J; bases not matched to a gene: 8. The CDR3 runs 16 residues. The CDR3 DNA follows: TGTGCCAGCAGTCCGGGACAGGGGGCACGGAGCGGGGAGCTGTTTTTT. It translates to CASSPGQGARSGELFF.

This chain uses TRBV20-1 with TRBJ1-1; TRBD1 is a possible D gene (6 bases). This CDR3 is built from 15 residues. In germline, CDR1 is DFQATT, CDR2 SNEGSKA (reference sequence). The germline V and J ends were trimmed by 3 bases and 1 base, with 15 bases remaining between them. The CDR3 here is CSASKADSPNTEAFF. The CDR3 DNA is TGCAGTGCTAGTAAGGCGGACAGCCCGAACACTGAAGCTTTCTTT.

The chain uses TRBV6-5 and TRBJ2-1, with D perhaps being TRBD1 or TRBD2 (7 bases each). Germline CDR1 and CDR2: MNHEY and SVGAGI. Between the trimmed V and J ends, which lost 0 bases and 4 bases, there was a span of 16 bases. The CDR3 covers 17 residues. The CDR3 spells CASSYSNSGGGYNEQFF. The CDR3 nucleotides are TGTGCCAGCAGTTACTCGAACTCAGGGGGGGGATACAATGAGCAGTTCTTC.

The chain is built from TRBV7-9 and TRBJ1-1, with a possible D match to TRBD1 (5 bases). Germline values: CDR1 SEHNR, CDR2 FQNEAQ (reference sequence). Trimming pared 6 bases from V and 5 bases from J, leaving 13 bases between. The CDR3 contains 13 residues. CDR3 sequence (DNA): TGTGCCAGCAGTTCTGGGGGGGGAACTGAAGCTTTCTTT. Encoded protein: CASSSGGGTEAFF.

The CDR3 bases are TGTGCCAGCAGCCCTGACCCCACAGGGATCACTGAAGCTTTCTTT. Translating it yields CASSPDPTGITEAFF. This rearrangement joins TRBV7-9 to TRBJ1-1; maybe TRBD1 (6 bases). The CDR3 extends over 15 amino acids. Trimming pared 5 bases from V and 4 bases from J, leaving 17 bases between. CDR1 and CDR2 (germline): SEHNR, FQNEAQ (reference sequence).

The chain joins TRBV6-2 or TRBV6-3 to TRBJ2-3, with D unclear. V was trimmed by 2 bases and J by 2 bases, leaving 8 bases between them. Per germline, CDR1 MNHEY and CDR2 SVGEGT. The CDR3 has 14 amino acids. In DNA form, the CDR3 reads TGTGCCAGCAGTTACCCCCTAGACACAGATACGCAGTATTTT. This gives the protein CASSYPLDTDTQYF.

The V gene is TRBV7-9, the J gene TRBJ1-2; D is uncertain. The CDR3 runs to 13 residues. The V and J ends lost 2 bases and 2 bases respectively, with 6 bases between them. Germline V lookup: CDR1 SEHNR, CDR2 FQNEAQ (reference sequence). DNA for the CDR3: TGTGCCAGCAGCTTACTCCTAAACTATGGCTACACCTTC. This codes for CASSLLLNYGYTF.

In DNA form, the CDR3 reads TGTGCCAGCAGCCAGGACAGGGTAGGGAGGACTGAAGCTTTCTTT. This sequence encodes CASSQDRVGRTEAFF. The chain combines TRBV3-1 with TRBJ1-1; 8 nucleotides agree with TRBD1. CDR1 is LGHDT, CDR2 YNNKEL, per germline (reference sequence). J lost 5 bases, V lost 3 bases, and 8 bases had no gene match. The CDR3 covers 15 residues.

The chain couples TRBV11-2 to TRBJ1-1; the D is unclear. CDR1 SGHAT and CDR2 FQNNGV come from the germline V gene. V gave up 2 bases and J gave up 3 bases, with 7 bases separating them. The CDR3 is 13 amino acids. CDR3 coding DNA: TGTGCCAGCAGCTTATTGGGGTACACTGAAGCTTTCTTT. It encodes CASSLLGYTEAFF.

This chain joins TRBV12-3 or TRBV12-4 and TRBJ2-1, with D possibly being TRBD2 (6 bases). V lost 1 base and J lost 8, with 12 bases in between. The CDR3 loop spans 14 amino acids. The CDR3 region has the DNA TGTGCCAGCAGTTTAGGCGGGGCCGGGGATGAGCAGTTCTTC. It translates to CASSLGGAGDEQFF.

This clonotype showed up just once. This rearrangement joins TRBV6-6 to TRBJ2-7, with D possibly TRBD2 on 6 matching bases. Germline-derived CDR1 and CDR2 are MNHNY and SVGAGI (reference sequence). The length of the CDR3 is 12 residues. V lost 6 bases to trimming and J lost 4 bases, with 10 bases between them. CDR3 nucleotide sequence: TGTGCCAGCAGGACTAGTATATACGAGCAGTACTTC. It yields the protein CASRTSIYEQYF.

The rearrangement uses TRBV27 and TRBJ2-1; D unresolved. Germline CDR1 reads MNHEY; CDR2 reads SMNVEV (reference sequence). The CDR3 length is 15 residues. Trimming removed 4 bases from V and 8 bases from J, with 18 bases in between. The CDR3 reads CASSSTFRWADEQFF. The DNA for the CDR3 is TGTGCCAGCAGTTCGACCTTTCGGTGGGCCGATGAGCAGTTCTTC.

This clonotype appeared a single time. The chain is built from TRBV28 and TRBJ2-7, with TRBD2 matching over 14 bases. The length of the CDR3 is 14 residues. Looked up from germline, CDR1 is MDHEN and CDR2 is SYDVKM. Unmatched junction bases numbered 4, after V lost 8 bases and J lost 4 bases. CDR3 amino acids: CASRLAGGTYEQYF. DNA of the CDR3: TGTGCCAGCCGACTAGCGGGGGGGACATACGAGCAGTACTTC.

The rearrangement uses TRBV12-3 or TRBV12-4 and TRBJ1-2; D possibly corresponds to TRBD1 (6 bases). The CDR3 loop spans 14 amino acids. The V gene lost 6 bases and the J gene lost 8 bases, with 19 bases spanning the gap. The CDR3 nucleotides read TGTGCCAGCAGACATACCATGGACAGTCAAGGCTACACCTTC. It translates to CASRHTMDSQGYTF.

The rearrangement uses TRBV6-5 and TRBJ1-6; D is unresolved. The CDR3 covers 16 residues. V lost 0 bases and J lost 0, with 6 bases in between. Germline V lookup: CDR1 MNHEY, CDR2 SVGAGI. CDR3 nucleotides: TGTGCCAGCAGTTACTCAGCAGGCTCCTATAATTCACCCCTCCACTTT. Encoded protein: CASSYSAGSYNSPLHF.

This chain links TRBV20-1 with TRBJ2-1, with a possible D match to TRBD1 (7 bases). The germline V gene encodes CDR1 DFQATT and CDR2 SNEGSKA (reference sequence). Trimming removed 0 bases at V and 2 bases at J, with 11 bases between. CDR3 size: 15 residues. The CDR3 loop is CSARDRRGPYNEQFF. The CDR3 nucleotides are TGCAGTGCTAGAGATCGGAGGGGGCCCTACAATGAGCAGTTCTTC.

The CDR3 reads CSVTDRLYNEQFF. CDR3 nucleotide sequence: TGCAGCGTCACCGACAGGCTCTACAATGAGCAGTTCTTC. The chain couples TRBV29-1 to TRBJ2-1; maybe TRBD1 (6 bases). Germline CDR1 reads SQVTM; CDR2 reads ANQGSEA. This CDR3 region has 13 residues. V gave up 6 bases and J gave up 3 bases, with 12 bases separating them.

The J gene is TRBJ1-5, the V gene TRBV7-6; 7 nucleotides match TRBD1. J lost 5 bases, V lost 1 base, and 5 bases had no gene match. Germline CDR1 and CDR2: SGHVS and FNYEAQ. This CDR3 spans 15 amino acids. CDR3: CASSLDRGRDQPQHF. DNA for the CDR3: TGTGCCAGCAGCTTAGACAGGGGTAGAGATCAGCCCCAGCATTTT.

The V gene is TRBV4-1, the J gene TRBJ1-1; D is perhaps TRBD1 (5 bases). The V gene lost 4 bases and the J gene lost 1 base, with 10 bases spanning the gap. Germline assignment: CDR1 MGHRA and CDR2 YSYEKL. CDR3 length: 14 residues. CDR3 bases: TGCGCCAGCAGCCTCAAACAGGAGAACACTGAAGCTTTCTTT. Encoded protein: CASSLKQENTEAFF.

CDR3 nucleotides: TGTGCCAGCAGCTTAGCGGGGAGGGGCCCTTACAATGAGCAGTTCTTC. Protein sequence: CASSLAGRGPYNEQFF. V gene TRBV7-2 combines with J gene TRBJ2-1; 7 nucleotides align to TRBD2. The germline V gene has CDR1 SGHTA and CDR2 FQGNSA. V lost 0 bases and J lost 4; bases outside the gene matches: 6. This CDR3 has 16 amino acids.

V usage is TRBV27 and J usage is TRBJ2-7, with D possibly being TRBD1 or TRBD2 (5 bases each). The V end lost 2 bases, the J end lost 2 bases, and 16 bases lay between the germline ends. In germline, CDR1 is MNHEY, CDR2 SMNVEV (reference sequence). This CDR3 has 16 amino acids. The CDR3 sequence: CASSLKAGTVAYEQYF. The CDR3 DNA is TGTGCCAGCAGTTTAAAGGCCGGGACGGTGGCCTACGAGCAGTACTTC.

V usage is TRBV6-6 and J usage is TRBJ2-7; D gene uncertain. In germline, CDR1 is MNHNY, CDR2 SVGAGI (reference sequence). This CDR3 is built from 12 residues. Deletions cut 5 bases from V and 3 bases from J, with 8 bases between. The CDR3 DNA sequence: TGTGCCAGCAGTCCTGGGTTCTACGAGCAGTACTTC. Its translation is CASSPGFYEQYF.

The gene calls are TRBV3-1 and TRBJ2-3, with TRBD1 as a possible D gene (5 bases). V was cut by 0 bases and J by 2 bases, with 15 bases left in between. CDR1 is LGHDT, CDR2 YNNKEL, per germline (reference sequence). This CDR3 contains 17 residues. Here the CDR3 reads CASSQDDTWTNTDTQYF. CDR3 sequence (DNA): TGTGCCAGCAGCCAAGATGATACCTGGACAAACACAGATACGCAGTATTTT.